Ten or more counts support the clone carrying this T cell receptor (beta chain). This specimen comes from a study of T cells in Graves' hyperthyroidism and ophthalmopathy. The CDR3 contains 14 residues. Trimming removed 0 bases at V and 4 bases at J, with 12 bases between. Germline CDR1 is GTSNPN and CDR2 is SVGIG (reference sequence). There were TCR beta CDR3 regions amplified from RNA transcripts. A first-round RT-PCR of the TCR CDR3 used the HTBI primer set. Each CDR3 protein is one row after TCRdb ran MiXCR on the multiplex PCR reads. The sample has over 200,000 distinct CDR3 sequences, over 15% seen once; the top ten hold under 65%.

The chain employs TRBV30 and TRBJ1-1; tentative D call: TRBD1 (5 bases). This clonotype was obtained from a man aged 50 to 60 with Graves' hyperthyroidism. The specimen sequenced was blood. This CDR3 is CAWSVEVGVTEAFF. CDR3 bases: TGTGCCTGGAGTGTAGAAGTAGGGGTCACTGAAGCTTTCTTT.